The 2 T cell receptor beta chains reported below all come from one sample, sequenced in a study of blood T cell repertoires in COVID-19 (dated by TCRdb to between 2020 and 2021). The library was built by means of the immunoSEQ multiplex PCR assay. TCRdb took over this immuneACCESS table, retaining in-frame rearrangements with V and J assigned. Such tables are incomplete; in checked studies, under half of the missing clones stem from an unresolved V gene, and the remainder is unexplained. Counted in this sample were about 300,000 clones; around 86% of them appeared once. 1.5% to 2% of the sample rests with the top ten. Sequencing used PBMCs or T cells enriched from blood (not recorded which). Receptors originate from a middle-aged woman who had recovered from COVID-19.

The CDR3 DNA sequence: TGTGCCAGCTCACCATTCGGAGCGGGAAGCTCCTACGAGCAGTACTTC. Translated: CASSPFGAGSSYEQYF. The chain is built from TRBV18 and TRBJ2-7; 7 nucleotides align to TRBD2. This CDR3 spans 16 amino acids. Germline V gene data show CDR1 as KGHSH and CDR2 as LQKENI. Trimming removed 2 bases from V and 0 bases from J; junction bases left unmatched: 7.

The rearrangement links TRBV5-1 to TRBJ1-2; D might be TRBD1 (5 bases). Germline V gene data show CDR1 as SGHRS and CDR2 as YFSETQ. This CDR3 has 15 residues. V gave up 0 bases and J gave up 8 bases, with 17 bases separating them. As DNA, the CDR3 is TGCGCCAGCAGCTTGGCCGAAGGAACAGGATCGGGCTACACCTTC. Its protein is CASSLAEGTGSGYTF.